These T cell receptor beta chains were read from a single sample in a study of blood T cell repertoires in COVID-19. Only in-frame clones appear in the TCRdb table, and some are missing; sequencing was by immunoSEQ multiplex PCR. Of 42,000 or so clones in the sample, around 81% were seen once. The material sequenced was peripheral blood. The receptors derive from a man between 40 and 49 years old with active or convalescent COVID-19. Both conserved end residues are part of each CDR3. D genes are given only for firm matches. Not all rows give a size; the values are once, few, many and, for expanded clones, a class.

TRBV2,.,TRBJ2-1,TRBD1,CASSGGQGPYNEQFF,TGTGCCAGCAGTGGGGGACAGGGCCCGTACAATGAGCAGTTCTTC
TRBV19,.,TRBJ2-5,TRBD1,CASSIGQGKETQYF,TGTGCCAGTAGTATAGGACAGGGGAAAGAGACCCAGTACTTC
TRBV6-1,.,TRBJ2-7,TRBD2,CASSESLAGFYEQYF,TGTGCCAGCAGTGAAAGCCTAGCGGGTTTCTACGAGCAGTACTTC
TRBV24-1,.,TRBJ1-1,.,CATSDGRVLNTEAFF,TGTGCCACCAGTGATGGCCGGGTCCTGAACACTGAAGCTTTCTTT
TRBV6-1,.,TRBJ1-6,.,CASSEIGQKHSPLHF,TGTGCCAGCAGTGAAATTGGACAGAAACATTCACCCCTCCACTTT
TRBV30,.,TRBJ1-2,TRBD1,CAWSPGQRISNGYTF,TGTGCCTGGTCACCGGGACAGCGAATATCAAATGGCTACACCTTC
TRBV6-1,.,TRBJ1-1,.,CASSEARNTEAFF,TGTGCCAGCAGTGAAGCGCGGAACACTGAAGCTTTCTTT
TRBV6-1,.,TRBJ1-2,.,CASSDGSRTNYGYTF,TGTGCCAGCAGTGACGGATCCAGGACTAACTATGGCTACACCTTC
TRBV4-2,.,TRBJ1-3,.,CASSQEVFPGGGNTIYF,TGTGCCAGCAGCCAAGAAGTATTCCCGGGAGGAGGAAACACCATATATTTT
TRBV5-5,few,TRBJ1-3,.,CASSLEGFGGNTIYF,TGTGCCAGCAGCCTGGAGGGGTTCGGTGGAAACACCATATATTTT
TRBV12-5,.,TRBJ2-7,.,CASGPGDRNYEQYF,TGTGCTAGTGGTCCAGGTGACAGGAACTACGAGCAGTACTTC
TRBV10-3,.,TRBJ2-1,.,CAISELGGSYNEQFF,TGTGCCATCAGTGAGCTGGGGGGATCCTACAATGAGCAGTTCTTC
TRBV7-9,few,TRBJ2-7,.,CASSPPGNPAEQYF,TGTGCCAGCAGCCCACCCGGGAATCCGGCCGAGCAGTACTTC
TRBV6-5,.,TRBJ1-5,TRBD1,CASSYSPRTGNQPQHF,TGTGCCAGCAGTTACTCTCCTCGGACAGGAAATCAGCCCCAGCATTTT